This TCR beta chain was identified in a study of CD8 T cells in Susac syndrome. In blood CD8+ and CD4+ T cells, TCR beta underwent sequencing. Purification of the CD8+ and CD4+ T cells relied on negative isolation, and TEMRA cells underwent FACS enrichment. Findings and limits, study-wide: The study's TCR sequencing and HLA analysis drew on a certain number of individuals. That number was acknowledged as relatively small.

With random hexamers, 0.5 to 1 ug RNA was reverse transcribed. A multiplex approach, immunoSEQ multiplex PCR, amplified TCR beta CDR3 across 54 Vbeta and 13 Jbeta. TCRdb re-called the immunoSEQ multiplex PCR reads with MiXCR, one entry per CDR3 protein. The sample lists about 190,000 distinct CDR3 sequences, 85% to 95% occurring once. V dropped 6 bases and J dropped 0 bases, with 5 bases sitting between them. CDR1 and CDR2 (germline): DFQATT, SNEGSKA (reference sequence). CDR3 length equals 11 residues. Turning to this clonotype: As yet, its antigen is unknown.

The sequenced material came from CD4+ T cells from PBMCs. This chain links TRBV20-1 with TRBJ2-5, with D hard to call. This receptor was taken from a human donor in good health. The CDR3 region is CSARHQETQYF. CDR3 DNA sequence: TGCAGTGCCCGGCACCAAGAGACCCAGTACTTC.